This is a list of T cell receptor beta chains from one sample in a study of cytomegalovirus exposure and HLA in healthy donors. TCRdb keeps only in-frame clones here, not all; method: immunoSEQ multiplex PCR. The table shows some 120,000 clones, with nearly 80% occurring only once. The sequenced sample consisted of PBMCs. The receptors stem from a woman between 40 and 55 years old in good health and CMV-seronegative. CDR3s include the opening cysteine and the closing phenylalanine or tryptophan. The order of the fields is J gene, CDR3 length, V gene, D gene, clone size, CDR3 DNA, CDR3 protein. A D gene is named only where the DNA matches it firmly. Clone size is not always given. Where it is, it says once, few, many or a class for expanded clones.

TRBJ2-2 | 11 | TRBV7-2 | - | - | TGTGCCAGCAGCTCAGACAGGGAGCTGTTTTTT | CASSSDRELFF
TRBJ2-3 | 12 | TRBV25-1 | - | few | TGTGCCAGCGGCCACACACCGGATACGCAGTATTTT | CASGHTPDTQYF
TRBJ2-2 | 12 | TRBV7-9 | - | - | TGTTCCAGCAGCCCAGGCGAAGGGGAGCTGTTTTTT | CSSSPGEGELFF
TRBJ2-3 | 14 | TRBV18 | - | - | TGTGCCAGCTCACCTACCAGGGACACAGATACGCAGTATTTT | CASSPTRDTDTQYF
TRBJ1-6 | 14 | TRBV6-5 | - | - | TGTGCCAGCTGTGCGCAGGGCTATAATTCACCCCTCCACTTT | CASCAQGYNSPLHF
TRBJ1-1 | 14 | TRBV11-2 | - | few | TGTGCCAGCAGCTTGGGGGGTTGGAACACTGAAGCTTTCTTT | CASSLGGWNTEAFF
TRBJ1-1 | 13 | TRBV4-1 | TRBD1 | - | TGCGCCAGCAGCCATCGGGGACAGTTTGAAGCTTTCTTT | CASSHRGQFEAFF
TRBJ1-5 | 17 | TRBV19 | - | - | TGTGCCAGTAGTATAGGAGGAGGGGAGGGAATGGGACAGCCCCAGCATTTT | CASSIGGGEGMGQPQHF
TRBJ2-7 | 15 | TRBV5-4 | TRBD1 | - | TGTGCCAGCAGCTCGCCCTGGGACAGGGATGGAGAGCAGTACTTC | CASSSPWDRDGEQYF
TRBJ2-3 | 17 | TRBV7-2 | TRBD2 | - | TGTGCCAGCAGCTTAGCGGGAGGGCCCTTTAAAACAGATACGCAGTATTTT | CASSLAGGPFKTDTQYF
TRBJ2-2 | 17 | TRBV5-1 | TRBD2 | - | TGCGCCAGCAGCTTGCCCCCTAGCGGCGCGAACACCGGGGAGCTGTTTTTT | CASSLPPSGANTGELFF
TRBJ2-3 | 16 | TRBV9 | TRBD1 | few | TGTGCCAGCAGCCTCCGGGACAGGGGTCTGAGAGATACGCAGTATTTT | CASSLRDRGLRDTQYF
TRBJ1-2 | 13 | TRBV6-1 | - | - | TGTGCCAGCAGTGTGGGGGGAGACTATGGCTACACCTTC | CASSVGGDYGYTF
TRBJ2-5 | 19 | TRBV27 | TRBD2 | - | TGTGCCAGCAGTCCTATCGCGACCCCGATCGGGACTAGCGGAGAGACCCAGTACTTC | CASSPIATPIGTSGETQYF